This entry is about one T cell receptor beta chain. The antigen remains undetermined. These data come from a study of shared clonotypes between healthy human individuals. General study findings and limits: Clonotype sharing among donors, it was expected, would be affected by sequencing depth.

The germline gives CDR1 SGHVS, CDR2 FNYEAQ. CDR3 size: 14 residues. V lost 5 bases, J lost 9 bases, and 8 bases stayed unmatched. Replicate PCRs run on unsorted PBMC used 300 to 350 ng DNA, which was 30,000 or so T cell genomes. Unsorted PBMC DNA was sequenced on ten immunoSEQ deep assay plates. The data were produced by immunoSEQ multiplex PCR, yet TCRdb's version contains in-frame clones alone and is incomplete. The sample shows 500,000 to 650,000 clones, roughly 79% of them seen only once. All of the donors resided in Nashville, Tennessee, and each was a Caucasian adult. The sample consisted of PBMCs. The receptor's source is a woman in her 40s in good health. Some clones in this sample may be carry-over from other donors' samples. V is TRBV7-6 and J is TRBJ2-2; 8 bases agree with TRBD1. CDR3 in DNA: TGTGCCAGCAGCCCGACAGGGGTGCTTAGGGAGCTGTTTTTT. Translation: CASSPTGVLRELFF.